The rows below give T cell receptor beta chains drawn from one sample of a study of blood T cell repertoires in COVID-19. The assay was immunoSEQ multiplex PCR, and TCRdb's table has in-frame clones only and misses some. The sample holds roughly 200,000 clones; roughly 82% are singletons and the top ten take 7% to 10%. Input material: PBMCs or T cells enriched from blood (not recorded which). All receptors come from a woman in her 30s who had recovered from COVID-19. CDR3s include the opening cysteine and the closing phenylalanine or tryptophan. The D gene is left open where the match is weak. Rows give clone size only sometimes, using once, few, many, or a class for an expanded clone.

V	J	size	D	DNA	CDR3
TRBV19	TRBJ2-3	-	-	TGTGCCAGTAGAGGGGCAGGGAGCACAGATACGCAGTATTTT	CASRGAGSTDTQYF
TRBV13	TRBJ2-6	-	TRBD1	TGTGCCAGCAGCTGGGACAGGGTGGACTCTGGGGCCAACGTCCTGACTTTC	CASSWDRVDSGANVLTF
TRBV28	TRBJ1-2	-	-	TGTGCCAGCAGCTCCCGATTCAGGGGATCTTACTATGGCTACACCTTC	CASSSRFRGSYYGYTF
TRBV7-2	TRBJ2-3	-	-	TGTGCCAGCAGCTTAGACTTGCCTAGCACAGATACGCAGTATTTT	CASSLDLPSTDTQYF
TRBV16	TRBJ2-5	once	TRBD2	TGTGCCAGCAGCCAAGATGTTTGGGCTAGCGGAGATGGAGAGACCCAGTACTTC	CASSQDVWASGDGETQYF
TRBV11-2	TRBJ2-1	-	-	TGTGCCAGCAGCTTCCTTATACAGGAATACAATGAGCAGTTCTTC	CASSFLIQEYNEQFF
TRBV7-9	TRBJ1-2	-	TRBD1	TGTGCCAGCAGCCGAGGACAGGATAACTCTGGCTACACCTTC	CASSRGQDNSGYTF
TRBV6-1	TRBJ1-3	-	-	TGTGCCAGCAGTGAGTTCCGAGGGGGCTCTGGAAACACCATATATTTT	CASSEFRGGSGNTIYF
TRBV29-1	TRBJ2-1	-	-	TGCAGCGTTGGGACATCGGAGTACAATGAGCAGTTCTTC	CSVGTSEYNEQFF
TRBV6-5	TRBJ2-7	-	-	TGTGCCAGCAGACCCAGCTCCTACGAGCAGTACTTC	CASRPSSYEQYF
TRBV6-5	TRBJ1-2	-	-	TGTGCCAGCAGAGGGAGGGACGGAGGATACTATGGCTACACCTTC	CASRGRDGGYYGYTF
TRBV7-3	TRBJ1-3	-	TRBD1	TGTGCCAGCAGCTTAAAGGCCTGGGACAGACTTCGAAACACCATATATTTT	CASSLKAWDRLRNTIYF
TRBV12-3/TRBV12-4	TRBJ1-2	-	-	TGTGCCAGCAGTTTCGTAGAGGGAACTGGCTACACCTTC	CASSFVEGTGYTF
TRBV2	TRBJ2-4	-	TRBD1	TGTGCCAGCAGTGAAAACCCAGGGGGAAACATTCAGTACTTC	CASSENPGGNIQYF
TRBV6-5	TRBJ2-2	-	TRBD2	TGTGCCAGCAGTTCGGGACTAGCGGGAGCCGGGGAGCTGTTTTTT	CASSSGLAGAGELFF
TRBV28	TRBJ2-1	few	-	TGTGCCAGCAAACCCCCCGGGACAAACCCCAATGAGCAGTTCTTC	CASKPPGTNPNEQFF
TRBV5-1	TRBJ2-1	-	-	TGCGCCAGCAGCTTCAGAGGGTTCGGGAAAAACTACAATGAGCAGTTCTTC	CASSFRGFGKNYNEQFF
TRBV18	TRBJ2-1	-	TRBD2	TGTGCCAGCGCCGAAATAGCGGGTGAGGAGCAGTTCTTC	CASAEIAGEEQFF
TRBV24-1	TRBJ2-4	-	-	TGTGCCACCAGTGATTTTACCGGGAGTGAACACGCCAAAAACATTCAGTACTTC	CATSDFTGSEHAKNIQYF
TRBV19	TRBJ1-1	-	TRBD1	TGTGCCAGTAGTCCGTTCGGACAGGGAAGGAGGCGGGACACTGAAGCTTTCTTT	CASSPFGQGRRRDTEAFF
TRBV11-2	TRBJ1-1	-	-	TGTGCCAGCAGCTTGCACATGAACACTGAAGCTTTCTTT	CASSLHMNTEAFF
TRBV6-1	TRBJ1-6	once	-	TGTGCCAGCAGTGAAGCGTTGGGGGGATTAAATTCACCCCTCCACTTT	CASSEALGGLNSPLHF
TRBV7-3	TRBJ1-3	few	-	TGTGCCAGCAGCTTCCCCCTTATGTGGGGCCACTTCTCTGGAAACACCATATATTTT	CASSFPLMWGHFSGNTIYF
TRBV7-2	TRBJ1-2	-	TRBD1	TGTGCCAGCAGCCGGGACAGAGGGTCCTATGGCTACACCTTC	CASSRDRGSYGYTF
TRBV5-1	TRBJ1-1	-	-	TGCGCCAGCAGCTTGGAAGGGGGTGGAACTGAAGCTTTCTTT	CASSLEGGGTEAFF
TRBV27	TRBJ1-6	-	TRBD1	TGTGCCAGCAGCCTAAAAGGACAGGGAGGCTGGTCCTATAATTCACCCCTCCACTTT	CASSLKGQGGWSYNSPLHF
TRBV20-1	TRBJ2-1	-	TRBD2	TGCAGTGCTAGTATTGTCGGGAGGCTCTACAATGAGCAGTTCTTC	CSASIVGRLYNEQFF
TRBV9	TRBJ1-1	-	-	TGTGCCAGCAGCGTAGGAACTGAGGGCACTGAAGCTTTCTTT	CASSVGTEGTEAFF
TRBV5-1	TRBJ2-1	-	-	TGCGCCAGCAGCTTGGATATCGAGGGAAGGCGGTTCTTC	CASSLDIEGRRFF
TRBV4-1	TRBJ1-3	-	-	TGCGCCAGCAGCCAAGAGGGGGGGGGCTCGCTCTCTGGAAACACCATATATTTT	CASSQEGGGSLSGNTIYF
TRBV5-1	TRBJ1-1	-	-	TGCGCCAGCAGCCTAGTGAGTGGGTCGGCCACTGAAGCTTTCTTT	CASSLVSGSATEAFF
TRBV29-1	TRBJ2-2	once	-	TGCAGCGCCCTAGCTGGATACACCGGGGAGCTGTTTTTT	CSALAGYTGELFF
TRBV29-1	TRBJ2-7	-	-	TGCAGCGTGAGGGACAACTCCTACGAGCAGTACTTC	CSVRDNSYEQYF
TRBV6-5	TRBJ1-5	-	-	TGTGCCAGCAGTTACTCTCAGAATAGCAATCAGCCCCAGCATTTT	CASSYSQNSNQPQHF
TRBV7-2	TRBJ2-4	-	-	TGTGCCAGCAGCCCACTCGTTAGTTCTAGCATTCAGTACTTC	CASSPLVSSSIQYF
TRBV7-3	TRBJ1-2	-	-	TGTGCCAGCAGTTCCGGACAGAAGACTTCTCATGGCTACACCTTC	CASSSGQKTSHGYTF
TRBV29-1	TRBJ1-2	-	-	TGCAGCGTTGATAACAGACAGAATAGCTATGGCTACACCTTC	CSVDNRQNSYGYTF
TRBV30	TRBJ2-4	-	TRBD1	TGTGCCTTCGCGGACAGGGCGCTAGCCAAAAACATTCAGTACTTC	CAFADRALAKNIQYF
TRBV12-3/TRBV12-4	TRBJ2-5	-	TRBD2	TGTGCCAGCAGTACTAGCGGGAGAGAGACCCAGTACTTC	CASSTSGRETQYF
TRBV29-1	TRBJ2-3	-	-	TGCAGCCTGATCAGGGGTAGCACAGATACGCAGTATTTT	CSLIRGSTDTQYF